The next 27 T cell receptor beta chains were all read from a single sample in a study of cytomegalovirus exposure and HLA in healthy donors. The PCR was carried out with 60 Vbeta primers and 13 Jbeta primers. The data were produced by immunoSEQ multiplex PCR, yet TCRdb's version contains in-frame clones alone and is incomplete. The sample shows 120,000 or so clones, around four fifths of them seen only once. The sequenced sample was PBMCs. These receptors all come from a woman aged 55-70 years in good health and CMV-seropositive.

In its sample, this clone was seen a few times. The chain employs TRBV5-1 and TRBJ1-1; 7 nucleotides agree with TRBD1. In germline, CDR1 is SGHRS, CDR2 YFSETQ. The CDR3 extends over 14 amino acids. Losses at the gene ends were 0 bases for V and 2 bases for J; bases not matched to a gene: 1. The CDR3 here is CASSLDRGNTEAFF. The CDR3 DNA follows: TGCGCCAGCAGCTTGGACAGGGGAAACACTGAAGCTTTCTTT.

This clone has a single count. The chain uses TRBV7-6 and TRBJ2-7; 8 bases map to TRBD2. CDR3 length: 15 residues. J was trimmed by 2 bases and V by 4 bases; bases with no gene match: 7. In germline, CDR1 is SGHVS, CDR2 FNYEAQ. CDR3 sequence reads: CASSSLPGRAYEQYF. The CDR3 DNA reads TGTGCCAGCAGCTCCTTGCCCGGGAGGGCCTACGAGCAGTACTTC.

This clone was seen a few times. J is TRBJ2-7 and V is TRBV10-3; maybe TRBD2 (6 bases). The CDR3 runs to 12 residues. Trimming stripped 10 bases from V and 0 bases from J, with 10 bases between. CDR1 ENHRY and CDR2 SYGVKD come from the germline V gene. CDR3 coding DNA: TGTGCCAGCGGGATGAGCTCCTACGAGCAGTACTTC. It specifies CASGMSSYEQYF.

The chain employs TRBV9 and TRBJ2-7; 10 nucleotides line up with TRBD2. Germline lookup yields CDR1 SGDLS and CDR2 YYNGEE. With 6 bases clipped from V and 4 bases from J, the junction kept 13 bases outside the gene matches. The CDR3 spans 16 residues. CDR3 sequence: CASNPAGLAEIYEQYF. CDR3 nucleotide sequence: TGTGCCAGCAACCCGGCCGGACTAGCGGAAATTTACGAGCAGTACTTC.

The chain is built from TRBV5-4 and TRBJ1-2, with D possibly TRBD1 on 6 matching bases. This CDR3 comprises 14 residues. Germline CDR1 is SGHNT and CDR2 is YYREEE (reference sequence). The V end lost 0 bases, the J end lost 10 bases, and 16 bases lay between the germline ends. CDR3 bases: TGTGCCAGCAGCTTGGAACACCCGGGACAATCCTACACCTTC. Translation: CASSLEHPGQSYTF.

The rearrangement uses TRBV29-1 and TRBJ2-2; D is possibly TRBD2 (5 bases). The CDR3 is 11 residues long. Germline V gene data show CDR1 as SQVTM and CDR2 as ANQGSEA. The CDR3 spells CIAEGLGELFF. CDR3 coding DNA: TGCATAGCTGAAGGACTCGGGGAGCTGTTTTTT.

The J gene is TRBJ1-5, the V gene TRBV7-2; 8 bases agree with TRBD1. Trimming cost V 5 bases and J 4 bases; bases outside gene matches: 7. This CDR3 spans 15 amino acids. The germline V gene has CDR1 SGHTA and CDR2 FQGNSA. The CDR3 nucleotides are TGTGCCAGCAGCCCCGGGACAGGCTTTAATCAGCCCCAGCATTTT. The encoded protein is CASSPGTGFNQPQHF.

The chain recombines TRBV5-5 with TRBJ2-7, with 9 nucleotides matching TRBD1. CDR1 and CDR2 from the germline V gene are SGHKS and YYEKEE (reference sequence). Trimming at V came to 0 bases and at J to 6 bases, leaving 7 bases not matched to a gene. This CDR3 spans 15 amino acids. CDR3 region: CASSLALQGAREQYF. The CDR3 region has the DNA TGTGCCAGCAGCTTGGCCCTACAGGGGGCACGCGAGCAGTACTTC. The entire variable domain, with the rest obtained from reference TRBV5-5 and TRBJ2-7, is as follows: DAGVTQSPTHLIKTRGQQVTLRCSPISGHKSVSWYQQVLGQGPQFIFQYYEKEERGRGNFPDRFSARQFPNYSSELNVNALLLGDSALYLCASSLALQGAREQYFGPGTRLTVT.

The chain uses TRBV5-6 and TRBJ1-2; TRBD1 matches at 8 bases. The germline V gene has CDR1 SGHDT and CDR2 YYEEEE. This CDR3 is built from 15 residues. The trim removed 2 bases at V and 3 bases at J, leaving 6 bases unmatched. The CDR3 loop is CASSLDRGFDYGYTF. CDR3 in DNA: TGTGCCAGCAGCTTAGACAGGGGTTTTGACTATGGCTACACCTTC.

The DNA for the CDR3 is TGTGCCAGTAGTATTAGCCCCTCTCAGCCCCAGCATTTT. Its translation is CASSISPSQPQHF. The rearrangement links TRBV19 to TRBJ1-5; no reliable D call. The CDR3 has 13 amino acids. Trimming removed 3 bases at V and 6 bases at J, with 9 bases between. CDR1 LNHDA and CDR2 SQIVND come from the germline V gene (reference sequence).

V is TRBV4-1 and J is TRBJ2-5, with D unresolved. This CDR3 contains 15 residues. Germline CDR1 is MGHRA and CDR2 is YSYEKL. V gave up 2 bases and J gave up 6 bases, with 16 bases separating them. The CDR3 nucleotides are TGCGCCAGCAGCCAAATAAGTACTGGGCTTAAGACCCAGTACTTC. Translating it yields CASSQISTGLKTQYF.

The chain has TRBV2 and TRBJ1-1; D is possibly TRBD1 (6 bases). The CDR3 is 16 amino acids. The germline CDR1 and CDR2 sequences are SNHLY and FYNNEI. Trimming shortened V by 5 bases and J by 9 bases, and 25 bases separated the two germline ends. CDR3 sequence (DNA): TGTGCCAGCAGTCCTGAATCATTAGGACAGTTTTTGAAAGCTTTCTTT. Translating it yields CASSPESLGQFLKAFF.

This clone has more than one count but fewer than ten. The genes are TRBV2 and TRBJ1-3; D unclear. The CDR3 spans 14 residues. The V gene lost 7 bases and the J gene lost 0 bases, with 10 bases spanning the gap. In germline, CDR1 is SNHLY, CDR2 FYNNEI. The CDR3 nucleotides read TGTGCCAGCAAGGAGGGTACCTCTGGAAACACCATATATTTT. Translation gives CASKEGTSGNTIYF.

The chain links TRBV30 to TRBJ2-1, with a weak D call TRBD2 (5 bases). V was pared by 2 bases and J by 4 bases, with 24 bases between. CDR3 length: 18 residues. The germline gives CDR1 GTSNPN, CDR2 SVGIG (reference sequence). CDR3 protein: CAWSRAGASLRVYNEQFF. The CDR3 nucleotides are TGTGCCTGGAGTAGAGCAGGCGCTAGCCTTCGTGTGTACAATGAGCAGTTCTTC.

The chain joins TRBV19 to TRBJ2-1; 7 nucleotides agree with TRBD2. Germline V CDR1 and CDR2: LNHDA, SQIVND (reference sequence). V dropped 1 base and J dropped 0; count of bases not matched to a gene: 3. CDR3 length: 16 amino acids. This CDR3 is CASSIVGGSSYNEQFF. DNA for the CDR3: TGTGCCAGTAGTATAGTCGGGGGGTCCTCCTACAATGAGCAGTTCTTC.

The rearrangement links TRBV2 to TRBJ2-1; TRBD2 agrees at 12 bases. J lost 12 bases, V lost 6 bases, and 9 bases had no gene match. Looked up from germline, CDR1 is SNHLY and CDR2 is FYNNEI. This CDR3 comprises 14 residues. The CDR3 region is CASRGTSGGSVQFF. The CDR3 nucleotides read TGTGCCAGCAGGGGAACTAGCGGGGGGTCAGTGCAGTTCTTC.

V gene TRBV5-4 combines with J gene TRBJ2-7; 8 nucleotides agree with TRBD2. The V gene end was trimmed by 6 bases and the J gene end by 0 bases; junction bases not matched to a gene: 11. This CDR3 is built from 16 residues. Germline V gene lookup returns CDR1 SGHNT and CDR2 YYREEE (reference sequence). The CDR3 here is CASTERGTTGSYEQYF. CDR3 DNA sequence: TGTGCCAGCACCGAGCGGGGGACTACGGGCTCCTACGAGCAGTACTTC.

This clone came up a few times. CDR3 in amino acids: CASSYDGHLSGNTIYF. In nucleotides, the CDR3 is TGTGCCAGCAGTTACGACGGACACCTCTCTGGAAACACCATATATTTT. The rearrangement joins TRBV6-5 to TRBJ1-3; TRBD1 might be the D (5 bases). The CDR3 is made up of 16 amino acids. Trimming removed 2 bases from V and 0 bases from J, with 11 bases in between. Germline CDR1 MNHEY, CDR2 SVGAGI.

CDR3 amino acids: CASSPPKGGRTEAFF. The CDR3, as DNA: TGTGCCAGCTCACCACCGAAGGGGGGGAGGACTGAAGCTTTCTTT. The rearrangement joins TRBV18 to TRBJ1-1, with D maybe TRBD1 (6 bases). Trimming left V 0 bases short and J 5 bases short, with 13 bases between. The CDR3 length is 15 residues. Germline lookup yields CDR1 KGHSH and CDR2 LQKENI.

This clone was counted a few times. The chain joins TRBV6-1 to TRBJ1-2; D remains unclear. Germline V gene lookup returns CDR1 MNHNS and CDR2 SASEGT. V lost 5 bases and J 8 bases, leaving 21 bases between the germline ends. This CDR3 is 15 amino acids long. The CDR3 loop reads CASSFRQAFQFGYTF. The CDR3 bases are TGTGCCAGCAGTTTCCGACAAGCCTTCCAGTTCGGCTACACCTTC.

The V and J genes are TRBV4-1 and TRBJ2-1; D not resolved. Trimming took 0 bases from V and 6 from J, leaving 12 bases between them. Germline V lookup: CDR1 MGHRA, CDR2 YSYEKL. There are 15 residues in the CDR3. The CDR3 loop is CASSQEWLVPNEQFF. The DNA of the CDR3 is TGCGCCAGCAGCCAAGAATGGCTAGTCCCCAATGAGCAGTTCTTC.

The chain couples TRBV30 to TRBJ2-7, with 8 positions matching TRBD2. CDR3 length: 13 amino acids. With V trimmed by 2 bases and J by 12 bases, 12 bases remained unmatched. The germline V gene has CDR1 GTSNPN and CDR2 SVGIG (reference sequence). The DNA for the CDR3 is TGTGCCTGGAGTTCCCGGGGGGGTGGAAGTAGGTACTTC. It codes for CAWSSRGGGSRYF. Full variable domain (remainder filled in from reference TRBV30 and TRBJ2-7): SQTIHQWPATLVQPVGSPLSLECTVEGTSNPNLYWYRQAAGRGLQLLFYSVGIGQISSEVPQNLSASRPQDRQFILSSKKLLLSDSGFYLCAWSSRGGGSRYFGPGTRLTVT.

The chain couples TRBV28 to TRBJ2-5, with 8 bases fitting TRBD2. The J call may be faulty, since TRBJ2-7 better matches the DNA end. CDR1 and CDR2 from the germline V gene are MDHEN and SYDVKM. The CDR3 is made up of 16 amino acids. Here the CDR3 DNA reads TGTGCCAGCAGCCCACACGGGGGGGTGCCAACCCACGAGCAGTACTTC. Protein: CASSPHGGVPTHEQYF.

This chain uses TRBV28 with TRBJ2-7, with TRBD2 matching 9 bases. Germline values: CDR1 MDHEN, CDR2 SYDVKM. The trim removed 6 bases at V and 6 bases at J, leaving 12 bases unmatched. The length of the CDR3 is 15 residues. The CDR3 nucleotides are TGTGCCAGCAGCAACGCTCGAGCTAGCGGGATCGAGCAGTACTTC. This gives the protein CASSNARASGIEQYF.

V is TRBV6-6 and J is TRBJ2-1; D is unresolved. This CDR3 contains 13 residues. The V gene lost 5 bases and the J gene lost 10 bases, with 15 bases spanning the gap. CDR1 is MNHNY, CDR2 SVGAGI, per germline (reference sequence). CDR3 sequence (DNA): TGTGCCAGCAGTACCCCACGTCCCTACGAGCAGTTCTTC. Its protein product is CASSTPRPYEQFF.

The chain recombines TRBV27 with TRBJ1-5; 7 bases line up with TRBD1. CDR1 and CDR2 from the germline V gene are MNHEY and SMNVEV (reference sequence). The CDR3 is 16 residues long. V dropped 8 bases and J dropped 0; count of bases not matched to a gene: 10. The CDR3 bases are TGTGCCAGCTCTAGGGGGCCGGGGTATAGCAATCAGCCCCAGCATTTT. Protein: CASSRGPGYSNQPQHF.

The chain recombines TRBV11-2 with TRBJ2-7, with 8 nucleotides matching TRBD2. This CDR3 is 15 amino acids long. The V segment lost 6 bases and the J segment 3 bases; nucleotides outside the gene matches: 10. CDR1 and CDR2 (germline): SGHAT, FQNNGV. In DNA form, the CDR3 reads TGTGCCAGCAGTTCCACGGGGGGGCGGGTCTACGAGCAGTACTTC. It is translated as CASSSTGGRVYEQYF.